Below, 15 T cell receptor beta chains from the same sample are listed, as sequenced in a study of OX40 agonist ivuxolimab in advanced cancers. Using immunoSEQ multiplex PCR, the repertoire was profiled, and TCRdb retains in-frame clones only, with some absent. The table shows more than 80,000 clones, with about 88% occurring only once. Sequences were derived from CD4+ or CD8+ T cells sorted from blood, sampled in a trial of the OX40 agonist ivuxolimab. The receptors originated from an adult with an advanced solid tumor such as melanoma, head and neck, liver or kidney cancer.

The chain recombines TRBV5-4 with TRBJ2-7, with 14 bases fitting TRBD2. The CDR3 covers 15 residues. Per germline, CDR1 SGHNT and CDR2 YYREEE (reference sequence). V shed 5 bases and J 7 bases; nucleotides not matched to a gene: 8. CDR3 coding DNA: TGTGCCAGCAGTTCCGGGACTAGCGGGAGTGAAGAGCAGTACTTC. As protein: CASSSGTSGSEEQYF.

The chain recombines TRBV5-1 with TRBJ1-1; maybe TRBD1 (6 bases). The CDR3 loop spans 14 amino acids. The ends were cut back, 4 bases at V and 1 base at J, with 11 bases in the middle. Germline CDR1 is SGHRS and CDR2 is YFSETQ. The CDR3 protein is CASSRTVGNTEAFF. In DNA form, the CDR3 reads TGCGCCAGCAGCCGGACAGTGGGGAACACTGAAGCTTTCTTT.

For this clone: A read error may account for a junction end that differs from germline. The chain carries TRBV6-5 and TRBJ1-1; D not resolved. This CDR3 spans 16 amino acids. Germline CDR1 and CDR2: MNHEY and SVGAGI. The CDR3 nucleotides are TGTGCCAGCAGTTTGGTATGGGCCAGCGTGAACACTGAAGCTTTCTTC. It is translated as CASSLVWASVNTEAFF.

This clone was picked up a small number of times. This chain uses TRBV7-2 with TRBJ2-1; 7 bases are shared with TRBD1. CDR1 and CDR2 from the germline V gene are SGHTA and FQGNSA. CDR3 size: 15 residues. V lost 2 bases, J lost 2 bases, and 3 bases stayed unmatched. CDR3 in DNA: TGTGCCAGCAGCTTAAACAGGGGTACCTACAATGAGCAGTTCTTC. It specifies CASSLNRGTYNEQFF.

The CDR3 DNA is TGTGCCAGCACCATCAAAGAGACCCAGTACTTC. Protein product: CASTIKETQYF. The chain recombines TRBV2 with TRBJ2-5; D not certain. This CDR3 spans 11 amino acids. Trimming pared 7 bases from V and 3 bases from J, leaving 6 bases between. Germline assignment: CDR1 SNHLY and CDR2 FYNNEI.

This clone has a single count. The genes are TRBV29-1 and TRBJ1-4; perhaps TRBD1 as D (6 bases). There are 12 residues in the CDR3. Germline V gene lookup returns CDR1 SQVTM and CDR2 ANQGSEA. V lost 4 bases and J lost 7, with 10 bases in between. The CDR3 coding sequence is TGCAGCGTTGGACAGGCTGGTGAAAAACTGTTTTTT. Protein: CSVGQAGEKLFF.

The rearrangement joins TRBV7-2 to TRBJ1-4, with D perhaps matching TRBD1 (5 bases). The CDR3 runs 14 residues. Germline-derived CDR1 and CDR2 are SGHTA and FQGNSA. V lost 3 bases, J lost 6 bases, and 11 bases lay in between. CDR3 in amino acids: CASSLGRGDEKLFF. For the CDR3, the DNA is TGTGCCAGCAGCTTGGGGCGGGGGGATGAAAAACTGTTTTTT.

This clone was observed a few times. The rearrangement joins TRBV11-3 to TRBJ2-1, with D tentatively TRBD1 (6 bases). Germline V gene lookup returns CDR1 SGHNT and CDR2 YENEEA. Trimming left V 0 bases short and J 4 bases short, with 10 bases between. CDR3 length: 15 amino acids. The CDR3 coding sequence is TGTGCCAGCAGCTTAGAGGGGGCCCGATACAATGAGCAGTTCTTC. Its protein is CASSLEGARYNEQFF.

The V gene is TRBV10-1, the J gene TRBJ1-2, with 9 bases fitting TRBD1. V was pared by 5 bases and J by 8 bases, with 6 bases of the junction left unmatched. This CDR3 spans 13 amino acids. The V gene's germline CDR1 is WNHNN and CDR2 SYGVQD (reference sequence). As DNA, the CDR3 is TGCGCCAGCAGTCCTTCCGGGACAGGGGGCTACACCTTC. Residues: CASSPSGTGGYTF.

This rearrangement joins TRBV18 to TRBJ2-5; D unresolved. The V gene's germline CDR1 is KGHSH and CDR2 LQKENI. Trimming stripped 0 bases from V and 0 bases from J, with 2 bases between. This CDR3 contains 13 residues. CDR3 sequence: CASSPPNQETQYF. CDR3 bases: TGTGCCAGCTCACCACCGAACCAAGAGACCCAGTACTTC.

V and J are TRBV2 and TRBJ1-4; D is perhaps TRBD1 (6 bases). CDR3 length: 14 residues. Trimming took off 6 bases at V and 6 bases at J, with 14 bases between the two ends. CDR1 is SNHLY, CDR2 FYNNEI, per germline. CDR3 sequence (DNA): TGTGCCAGCAGCCCCGGGAGGGGGGATGAAAAACTGTTTTTT. Its translation is CASSPGRGDEKLFF.

This clone was seen a handful of times. The genes are TRBV11-2 and TRBJ1-5; no reliable D call. This CDR3 region has 13 residues. With 0 bases removed from V and 4 bases from J, the gap between germline ends came to 4 bases. Germline assignment: CDR1 SGHAT and CDR2 FQNNGV. This CDR3 reads CASSLERNQPQHF. Written as DNA, the CDR3 is TGTGCCAGCAGCTTAGAACGGAATCAGCCCCAGCATTTT.

The genes are TRBV30 and TRBJ1-6; possibly TRBD1 for D (6 bases). CDR3 length: 14 amino acids. Germline loops: CDR1 GTSNPN, CDR2 SVGIG (reference sequence). V was cut by 0 bases and J by 10 bases, with 13 bases left in between. CDR3: CAWSVTSQGSPLHF. In DNA, the CDR3 is TGTGCCTGGAGTGTGACAAGCCAGGGGTCACCCCTCCACTTT. The whole variable domain, remainder taken from reference TRBV30 and TRBJ1-6, is SQTIHQWPATLVQPVGSPLSLECTVEGTSNPNLYWYRQAAGRGLQLLFYSVGIGQISSEVPQNLSASRPQDRQFILSSKKLLLSDSGFYLCAWSVTSQGSPLHFGNGTRLTVT.

V is TRBV15 and J is TRBJ1-6; possible D gene TRBD1, 5 bases. This CDR3 is 15 amino acids long. Germline-derived CDR1 and CDR2 are LNHNV and YYDKDF (reference sequence). V dropped 0 bases and J dropped 9 bases, with 12 bases sitting between them. CDR3 amino acids: CATSRDLGGSSPLHF. CDR3 DNA sequence: TGTGCCACCAGCAGAGATCTCGGGGGAAGTTCACCCCTCCACTTT.

The gene calls are TRBV11-2 and TRBJ1-1; D uncertain. Per germline, CDR1 SGHAT and CDR2 FQNNGV. The V gene lost 1 base and the J gene lost 1 base, with 7 bases spanning the gap. This CDR3 has 14 amino acids. The CDR3 protein is CASSLAPGNTEAFF. The DNA of the CDR3 is TGTGCCAGCAGCTTAGCCCCGGGGAACACTGAAGCTTTCTTT. Complete variable domain (other parts from reference TRBV11-2 and TRBJ1-1): EAGVAQSPRYKIIEKRQSVAFWCNPISGHATLYWYQQILGQGPKLLIQFQNNGVVDDSQLPKDRFSAERLKGVDSTLKIQPAKLEDSAVYLCASSLAPGNTEAFFGQGTRLTVV.